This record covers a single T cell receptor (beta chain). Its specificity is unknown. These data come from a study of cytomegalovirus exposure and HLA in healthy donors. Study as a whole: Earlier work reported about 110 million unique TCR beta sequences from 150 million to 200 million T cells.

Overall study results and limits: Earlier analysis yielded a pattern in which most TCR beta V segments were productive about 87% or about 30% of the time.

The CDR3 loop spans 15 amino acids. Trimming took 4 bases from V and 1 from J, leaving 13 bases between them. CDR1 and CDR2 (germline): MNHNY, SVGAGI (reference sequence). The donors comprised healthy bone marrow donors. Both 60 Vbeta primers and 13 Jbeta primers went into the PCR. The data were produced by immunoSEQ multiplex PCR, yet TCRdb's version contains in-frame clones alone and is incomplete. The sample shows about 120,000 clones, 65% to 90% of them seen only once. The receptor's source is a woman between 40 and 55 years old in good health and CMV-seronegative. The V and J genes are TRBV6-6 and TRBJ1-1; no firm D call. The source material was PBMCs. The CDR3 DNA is TGTGCCAGCAGTTTGCCCACGGCGGCGAACACTGAAGCTTTCTTT. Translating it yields CASSLPTAANTEAFF.